Following are 9 T cell receptor beta chains from one sample sequenced in a study of radiotherapy plus CTLA-4 blockade in lung cancer. Sequencing was performed with immunoSEQ multiplex PCR; in TCRdb, only in-frame clones are kept and a portion is missing. This sample has under 95,000 clones, with under 90% found just once. This material consisted of peripheral blood, taken from a patient treated with radiotherapy plus ipilimumab. These receptors were obtained from a human donor with non-small cell lung cancer who had stable disease on radiotherapy plus ipilimumab.

The J gene is TRBJ2-3, the V gene TRBV5-1, with D perhaps given as TRBD1 or TRBD2 (6 bases each). The CDR3 loop spans 15 amino acids. The V gene lost 5 bases and the J gene lost 0 bases, with 13 bases spanning the gap. Germline values: CDR1 SGHRS, CDR2 YFSETQ. In DNA, the CDR3 is TGCGCCAGCAGGGAGGGGGGTTTAAGCACAGATACGCAGTATTTT. It encodes CASREGGLSTDTQYF.

The chain employs TRBV7-2 and TRBJ1-2; perhaps TRBD1 as D (6 bases). Germline V lookup: CDR1 SGHTA, CDR2 FQGNSA. V was cut by 5 bases and J by 8 bases, with 12 bases left in between. The CDR3 has 12 residues. The CDR3, as DNA: TGTGCCAGCAGCCCATGGGGGGGCGGCTACACCTTC. This translates into CASSPWGGGYTF.

The chain is built from TRBV9 and TRBJ2-3; tentatively, D is TRBD2 (6 bases). V lost 0 bases and J 2 bases, leaving 7 bases between the germline ends. The V gene's germline CDR1 is SGDLS and CDR2 YYNGEE. This CDR3 has 14 amino acids. In DNA, the CDR3 is TGTGCCAGCAGCGTAGGGGGGGACACAGATACGCAGTATTTT. This codes for CASSVGGDTDTQYF.

V and J are TRBV29-1 and TRBJ2-2; unclear D gene. Trimming pared 5 bases from V and 6 bases from J, leaving 7 bases between. Germline CDR1 and CDR2: SQVTM and ANQGSEA. The CDR3 has 11 residues. The CDR3 DNA reads as TGCAGCGTTAGGGATGCCGGGGAGCTGTTTTTT. This translates into CSVRDAGELFF.

The V gene is TRBV7-3, the J gene TRBJ1-1; D is perhaps TRBD1 (6 bases). Trimming removed 3 bases from V and 2 bases from J, with 16 bases in between. The CDR3 consists of 16 residues. CDR1 is SGHTA and CDR2 is FQGTGA in the germline V gene. CDR3 bases: TGTGCCAGCAGCTTGGATGGGCGGACAGTTAACACTGAAGCTTTCTTT. The encoded protein is CASSLDGRTVNTEAFF.

The chain joins TRBV19 to TRBJ2-3; the match to TRBD2 covers 9 bases. The CDR3 runs 15 residues. Losses at the gene ends were 4 bases for V and 2 bases for J; bases not matched to a gene: 4. From germline, CDR1 is LNHDA and CDR2 SQIVND (reference sequence). CDR3 bases: TGTGCCAGTAGTAGCCCTAGCGGGGTCACAGATACGCAGTATTTT. This codes for CASSSPSGVTDTQYF.

The chain is built from TRBV14 and TRBJ2-7, with 7 bases that match TRBD2. The V gene's germline CDR1 is SGHDN and CDR2 FVKESK. The CDR3 runs 13 residues. V was clipped by 8 bases and J by 2 bases; unmatched bases: 6. The CDR3 sequence is CASAAGRAYEQYF. CDR3 DNA: TGTGCCAGCGCGGCAGGGAGGGCCTACGAGCAGTACTTC.

Only one count was recorded for this clone. The V call is TRBV7-9, the J call TRBJ2-3; D is unresolved. V was clipped by 6 bases and J by 4 bases, with 14 bases between them. The germline V gene has CDR1 SEHNR and CDR2 FQNEAQ (reference sequence). This CDR3 has 14 amino acids. This chain's CDR3 is CASSAQSTADTQYF. The DNA of the CDR3 is TGTGCCAGCAGTGCCCAATCTACCGCAGATACGCAGTATTTT.

V and J are TRBV30 and TRBJ2-7, with a possible D match to TRBD1 (6 bases). Trimming shortened V by 3 bases and J by 3 bases, and 21 bases separated the two germline ends. This CDR3 comprises 16 residues. Germline V gene lookup returns CDR1 GTSNPN and CDR2 SVGIG (reference sequence). CDR3 sequence reads: CAWSRTASLSYYEQYF. CDR3 sequence (DNA): TGTGCCTGGAGCCGGACAGCTTCCCTTAGCTACTACGAGCAGTACTTC.